The 3 T cell receptor beta chains in this list originate from one sample, sequenced in a study of blood T cells in healthy people across ages. Next came a second PCR, run for about 7 to 12 cycles, which used a sample-barcoded 5' primer along with a J-beta primer mix. TCRdb analysed the 5' RACE reads with MiXCR anew, one entry per CDR3 protein. The table has 1.8 million or so distinct CDR3 sequences, 30% to 40% seen once; the top ten hold roughly 23%. The sequenced sample was blood. These receptors were taken from a human donor in good health.

This clonotype was detected a few times. The chain recombines TRBV20-1 with TRBJ1-2, with 9 bases aligning to TRBD1. The V segment lost 1 base and the J segment 5 bases; nucleotides outside the gene matches: 14. The germline V gene encodes CDR1 DFQATT and CDR2 SNEGSKA (reference sequence). There are 17 residues in the CDR3. CDR3 sequence reads: CSARASATGQGNYGYTF. The DNA for the CDR3 is TGCAGTGCTAGAGCCTCCGCTACGGGACAGGGAAATTATGGCTACACCTTC.

The chain has TRBV4-3 and TRBJ1-2, with D possibly TRBD1 on 5 matching bases. The ends were cut back, 4 bases at V and 0 bases at J, with 18 bases in the middle. From germline, CDR1 is LGHNA and CDR2 YSLEER. The CDR3 has 17 residues. CDR3 protein: CASSLGERTYSNYGYTF. As DNA, the CDR3 is TGCGCCAGCAGCCTAGGGGAGAGAACCTACTCTAACTATGGCTACACCTTC.

This clonotype was seen more than once but under ten times. This may come from a read error, since a much larger clone is one base off. The chain has TRBV6-5 and TRBJ2-1; D remains ambiguous. CDR3 length equals 15 residues. Trimming cost V 6 bases and J 2 bases, with 14 bases left between them. CDR1 MNHEY and CDR2 SVGAGI come from the germline V gene. The CDR3 nucleotides are TGTGCCAGCAGACTTGGGTTAAGCCCCTACAATGAGCAGTTCTTC. It specifies CASRLGLSPYNEQFF.